A selection of T cell receptor beta chains follows, all from one sample in a study of response to subunit inactivated influenza vaccine. One entry per CDR3 protein results from TCRdb running MiXCR on the RT-PCR reads. The sample consists of about 800,000 distinct CDR3 sequences, 20% to 25% of them appearing once. Specimen: PBMCs from blood, collected more than 4 days after vaccination. These receptors were obtained from a man over 45 who received an inactivated influenza vaccine. CDR3s leave out the opening cysteine and the closing phenylalanine or tryptophan. Fields, in order: J gene, V gene, CDR3 protein.

TRBJ2-1	TRBV4-2	ASSPPGQDYNEQF
TRBJ2-5	TRBV19	ASSIYSNVGTQY
TRBJ2-1	TRBV6-1	ASGPGQINEQF
TRBJ1-2	TRBV6-1	ASSEIIGGGYT
TRBJ2-5	TRBV27	ASSALGLAGTQY
TRBJ2-1	TRBV7-2	ASSLDTYSYNEQF
TRBJ1-6	TRBV4-2	ASSQEYGRSNSPLH
TRBJ2-1	TRBV27	ASSLQGYFANEQF
TRBJ2-7	TRBV7-9	ASSLGGARAYEQY
TRBJ1-4	TRBV12-3/TRBV12-4	ASSFSGKLF
TRBJ2-6	TRBV5-1	ASSRTTGGFSGANVLT
TRBJ1-2	TRBV27	ASTRVGSPYGYT
TRBJ1-4	TRBV2	ASKGREEKLF
TRBJ2-7	TRBV15	ATSREGFSERQH
TRBJ2-1	TRBV7-8	ASSLDPGLAGYNEQF
TRBJ2-7	TRBV3-1	ASSQVRSGGTNEQY
TRBJ2-7	TRBV7-2	ASSIMLAGTLPYEQY
TRBJ1-2	TRBV28	ASSTIGSNSGYT
TRBJ1-2	TRBV15	ATSAGQGTYGYT